This section outlines one TCR beta chain sequence together with its context. Its matching antigen is unknown. The data were obtained in a study of T-cell reconstitution after alpha-beta-depleted transplantation in children. Unique molecular identifiers were used in preparing the TCRbeta library. A single record per CDR3 protein comes from TCRdb applying MiXCR to the PCR reads. Of approximately 500,000 distinct CDR3 sequences in the sample, roughly 30% were seen once. The CDR3 has 14 residues. The V end was cut by 0 bases, the J end by 4 bases, with 11 bases between. The germline V gene has CDR1 DFQATT and CDR2 SNEGSKA (reference sequence). Findings and limits, study-wide: The origin of alpha-beta T cells about two months after transplant was reportedly several hundred expanded graft clones. From surviving recipient T cells and thymic progenitors came the high day-60 TCRbeta diversity observed in some patients. By one year post-transplant, T-cell counts and diversity largely arose from T cells that were newly produced.

The receptor's source is a boy younger than two with Wiskott-Aldrich syndrome, due to receive a stem cell transplant. V and J are TRBV20-1 and TRBJ2-3; D remains unclear. The sample was PBMCs, taken before TCRalphabeta/CD19-depleted stem cell transplant. CDR3 protein: CSARDPTVSDTQYF. The DNA for the CDR3 is TGCAGTGCTAGAGATCCAACGGTTTCAGATACGCAGTATTTT.